The present TCR beta chain was sequenced within a study of blood T cell repertoires in COVID-19. Study-level information: Sites in the United States, Italy and Spain provided acute and convalescent COVID-19 samples. In each case, the material was cDNA or gDNA derived from T cells, B-cell-depleted T cells, or PBMCs.

Original methodology: For nucleated cells, counts were estimated from reference gene primer amplification. Generated by immunoSEQ multiplex PCR, the TCRdb table keeps only in-frame clones and is missing some. V and J calls and clone size are copied from that table; D and trimming were computed from the DNA. The data hold 200,000 to 250,000 clones, with 84% observed a single time. Germline V gene lookup returns CDR1 LNHNV and CDR2 YYDKDF (reference sequence). V shed 3 bases and J 6 bases; nucleotides not matched to a gene: 14. The length of the CDR3 is 17 residues. The sample taken for sequencing was peripheral blood. This TCR came from a woman between 55 and 75 years old with acute or convalescent COVID-19. This rearrangement joins TRBV15 to TRBJ2-3; 8 positions match TRBD1. As DNA, the CDR3 is TGTGCCACCAGCAGGGTCGGCAGGGGGCGCGGTATTGATACGCAGTATTTT. The encoded protein is CATSRVGRGRGIDTQYF. The variable domain in full, with the rest retrieved from reference TRBV15 and TRBJ2-3, is DAMVIQNPRYQVTQFGKPVTLSCSQTLNHNVMYWYQQKSSQAPKLLFHYYDKDFNNEADTPDNFQSRRPNTSFCFLDIRSPGLGDTAMYLCATSRVGRGRGIDTQYFGPGTRLTVL.